This T cell receptor (beta chain) came from a study of CD8 T cells in ankylosing spondylitis. Whole-study findings and limits: Reportedly, disease-linked clones are significantly enriched in ankylosing spondylitis patients' matched synovial fluid. A number of the motif variants had already been described in reactive arthritis synovial fluid and blood. A TCR beta motif of roughly eight highly homologous variants appeared characteristic of ankylosing spondylitis blood.

The CDR3 spans 16 residues. Between the trimmed V and J ends, which lost 1 base and 2 bases, there was a span of 11 bases. Germline CDR1 is MGHDK and CDR2 is SYGVNS. This clonotype was found a few times. No antigen is known for it. TCRdb called the 5' RACE reads again in MiXCR, with one record for every CDR3 protein. The data contain roughly 300,000 distinct CDR3 sequences, less than 10% of them singletons. This receptor was identified in a male donor with ankylosing spondylitis. The chain employs TRBV25-1 and TRBJ2-2, with D perhaps TRBD2 (6 bases). Sequencing used blood, either unsorted or a sorted T cell fraction (not recorded which). CDR3 nucleotides: TGTGCCAGCAGTGAATTCGGGAGTAGTAACACCGGGGAGCTGTTTTTT. Protein product: CASSEFGSSNTGELFF.